This TCR beta chain was observed in a study of shared clonotypes between healthy human individuals. This CDR3 has 19 amino acids. The ends were cut back, 9 bases at V and 4 bases at J, with 28 bases in the middle. The germline V gene has CDR1 MDHEN and CDR2 SYDVKM. Deep level was the assay's run setting. TCRdb's table, derived via immunoSEQ multiplex PCR, lists solely in-frame clones and lacks some. The sample gives hundreds of thousands of clones, 70% to 80% of which show up once; less than 15% is in the top ten. Study donors comprised healthy, HIV-negative adults devoid of recent acute infection or vaccination. Genomic DNA for unsorted samples was obtained from tens of millions of PBMCs.

The origin of this receptor is a woman between 40 and 50 years old in good health. Some clones in this sample may be carry-over from other donors' samples. Sequencing was performed on PBMCs. V and J are TRBV28 and TRBJ2-6, with D uncertain. The DNA for the CDR3 is TGTGCCAGTCGTCGCTTTAATACCCCGCGTGGCCAGGGGGCCAACGTCCTGACTTTC. Translation: CASRRFNTPRGQGANVLTF.